This T cell receptor beta chain was identified in a study of regulatory T cells in long-lasting Graves disease. This clonotype appeared a single time. Its antigen is not known. This sequence may be a read error, since a much larger clone differs from it by one base. Germline-derived CDR1 and CDR2 are DFQATT and SNEGSKA (reference sequence). The CDR3 has 15 residues. Time point denoted: newly diagnosed GD, antithyroid drugs for less than 3 months. With RNA extracted from PBMCs as input, the TCR library was made. Staff took approximately 9.9 milliliters of peripheral blood and put it into EDTA tubes. The study, taken as a whole, reports: The analysis examined peripheral blood only and excluded thyroid tissue.

Arm-PCR with iRepertoire HTBI primers amplified the CDR3 regions for these TCR beta libraries. TCRdb re-derived calls from the multiplex PCR reads in MiXCR, one entry per CDR3 protein. The sample has 390,000 or so distinct CDR3 sequences; about 10% are singletons. This sample also belongs to another study, concerning T cells in Graves' hyperthyroidism and ophthalmopathy.

This TCR was sampled from a woman aged 18-29 years with Graves disease. The specimen comprised peripheral blood mononuclear cells (PBMCs), sampled at new diagnosis, from a patient treated with antithyroid drugs. V and J are TRBV20-1 and TRBJ2-5; TRBD2 matches 9 bases. DNA of the CDR3: TGTGCCACTCGGAGCGGGAGGAACCCCTACAATGAGCAGTACTTC. Its translation is CATRSGRNPYNEQYF.